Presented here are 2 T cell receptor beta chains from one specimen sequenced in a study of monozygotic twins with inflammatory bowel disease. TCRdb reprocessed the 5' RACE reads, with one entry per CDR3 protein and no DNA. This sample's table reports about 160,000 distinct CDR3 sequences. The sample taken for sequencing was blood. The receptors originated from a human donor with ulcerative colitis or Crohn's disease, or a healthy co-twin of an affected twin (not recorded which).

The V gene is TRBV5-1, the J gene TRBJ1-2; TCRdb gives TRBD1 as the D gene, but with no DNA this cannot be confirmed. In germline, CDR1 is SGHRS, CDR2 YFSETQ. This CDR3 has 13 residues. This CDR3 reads CASRGTEPYGYTF. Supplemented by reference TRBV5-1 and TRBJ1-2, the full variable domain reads KAGVTQTPRYLIKTRGQQVTLSCSPISGHRSVSWYQQTPGQGLQFLFEYFSETQRNKGNFPGRFSGRQFSNSRSEMNVSTLELGDSALYLCASRGTEPYGYTFGSGTRLTVV.

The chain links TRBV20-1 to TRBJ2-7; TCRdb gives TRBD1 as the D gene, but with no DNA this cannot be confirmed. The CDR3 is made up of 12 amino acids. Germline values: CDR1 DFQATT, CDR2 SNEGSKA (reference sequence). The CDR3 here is CSARPRAAAQYF.